A single sample is the source of the 30 T cell receptor beta chains below, sequenced in a study of type 1 regulatory T cells. One entry per CDR3 protein, called by TCRdb with MiXCR from the reads. The repertoire includes about 68,000 distinct CDR3 sequences, 63% of them detected once, and 7.6% sits in the top ten. What these receptors recognize is not known. The sample comprised cultured T cells, either the whole culture or a sorted T cell fraction (not recorded which). Described subset: Tr1-enriched cell product generated in vitro against host alloantigens. The source is a human donor in good health.

This clonotype was counted a few times. This sequence joins TRBV15 and TRBJ2-3; 12 bases agree with TRBD2. There are 16 residues in the CDR3. CDR1 LNHNV and CDR2 YYDKDF come from the germline V gene (reference sequence). With V trimmed by 1 base and J by 5 bases, 4 bases remained unmatched. CDR3 coding DNA: TGTGCCACCAGCAGAGGACTAGCGGGAGAAGTAGATACGCAGTATTTT. It codes for CATSRGLAGEVDTQYF. The full variable domain, its missing parts supplied by reference TRBV15 and TRBJ2-3, is DAMVIQNPRYQVTQFGKPVTLSCSQTLNHNVMYWYQQKSSQAPKLLFHYYDKDFNNEADTPDNFQSRRPNTSFCFLDIRSPGLGDTAMYLCATSRGLAGEVDTQYFGPGTRLTVL.

V gene TRBV9 combines with J gene TRBJ2-7; D gene ambiguous. Germline CDR1 is SGDLS and CDR2 is YYNGEE. Deletions cut 0 bases from V and 4 bases from J, with 8 bases between. The CDR3 runs 13 residues. CDR3 sequence (DNA): TGTGCCAGCAGCGTAGCCCCGAGGTACGAGCAGTACTTC. This gives the protein CASSVAPRYEQYF. The variable domain in full, completed from reference TRBV9 and TRBJ2-7, reads DSGVTQTPKHLITATGQRVTLRCSPRSGDLSVYWYQQSLDQGLQFLIQYYNGEERAKGNILERFSAQQFPDLHSELNLSSLELGDSALYFCASSVAPRYEQYFGPGTRLTVT.

The chain recombines TRBV11-2 with TRBJ2-3; unclear D gene. The CDR3 has 13 residues. Trimming cost V 5 bases and J 2 bases, with 8 bases left between them. CDR1 is SGHAT, CDR2 FQNNGV, per germline. CDR3 coding DNA: TGTGCCAGCAGCCCGATCCTCACAGATACGCAGTATTTT. Translation: CASSPILTDTQYF.

This clonotype was seen once. The CDR3 region is CSARDQGGSGANVLTF. The CDR3 bases are TGCAGTGCTAGAGATCAGGGCGGGTCTGGGGCCAACGTCCTGACTTTC. The chain couples TRBV20-1 to TRBJ2-6, with D perhaps assigned TRBD1 or TRBD2 (5 bases each). Trimming cost V 0 bases and J 1 base, with 10 bases left between them. CDR1 DFQATT and CDR2 SNEGSKA come from the germline V gene (reference sequence). This CDR3 comprises 16 residues.

A single count supports this clonotype. The V call is TRBV20-1, the J call TRBJ2-3; no reliable D call. Between the trimmed V and J ends, which lost 3 bases and 6 bases, there was a span of 10 bases. CDR1 and CDR2 from the germline V gene are DFQATT and SNEGSKA (reference sequence). This CDR3 spans 12 amino acids. CDR3 coding DNA: TGCAGTGCTAGCCGAGCCAGGGATACGCAGTATTTT. This sequence encodes CSASRARDTQYF.

The chain combines TRBV19 with TRBJ1-1, with TRBD1 matching over 9 bases. Germline-derived CDR1 and CDR2 are LNHDA and SQIVND (reference sequence). The V gene end was trimmed by 4 bases and the J gene end by 3 bases; junction bases not matched to a gene: 6. This CDR3 contains 15 residues. The CDR3 region has the DNA TGTGCCAGTAGTACCTCACAGGGGGCGCACACTGAAGCTTTCTTT. Protein product: CASSTSQGAHTEAFF.

V gene TRBV12-3 or TRBV12-4 combines with J gene TRBJ2-7; D unclear. Trimming cost V 3 bases and J 4 bases, with 4 bases left between them. The CDR3 contains 11 residues. The CDR3 is CASSFKYEQYF. CDR3 DNA: TGTGCCAGCAGTTTTAAGTACGAGCAGTACTTC.

In its sample, this clonotype was seen a few times. The J gene is TRBJ2-7, the V gene TRBV19, with 8 bases that match TRBD1. The CDR3 extends over 16 amino acids. V lost 4 bases, J lost 0 bases, and 8 bases stayed unmatched. CDR1 and CDR2 (germline): LNHDA, SQIVND (reference sequence). The CDR3 region is CASSKRQGPISYEQYF. CDR3 in DNA: TGTGCCAGTAGTAAACGACAGGGGCCGATCTCCTACGAGCAGTACTTC.

V usage is TRBV10-3 and J usage is TRBJ2-7; D not resolved. The V end was cut by 7 bases, the J end by 0 bases, with 10 bases between. The CDR3 length is 13 residues. CDR1 is ENHRY, CDR2 SYGVKD, per germline. CDR3 nucleotides: TGTGCCATCACCGCTGGCAGCTCCTACGAGCAGTACTTC. Encoded protein: CAITAGSSYEQYF.

This clonotype was seen more than once but under ten times. The V call is TRBV7-6, the J call TRBJ2-1, with D perhaps matching TRBD1 or TRBD2 (5 bases each). The CDR3 consists of 14 residues. Germline CDR1 is SGHVS and CDR2 is FNYEAQ. The V and J ends lost 2 bases and 9 bases respectively, with 14 bases between them. The CDR3 spells CASSLRDHGGEQFF. CDR3 in DNA: TGTGCCAGCAGCTTACGGGACCATGGCGGTGAGCAGTTCTTC.

J is TRBJ2-3 and V is TRBV12-3 or TRBV12-4, with D unresolved. Trimming shortened V by 7 bases and J by 0 bases, and 5 bases separated the two germline ends. The CDR3 is 12 residues long. CDR3 in DNA: TGTGCCAGCACTACTAGCACAGATACGCAGTATTTT. It encodes CASTTSTDTQYF.

The gene calls are TRBV14 and TRBJ2-1; perhaps TRBD2 as D (5 bases). The V and J ends lost 1 base and 8 bases respectively, with 6 bases between them. The CDR3 is 12 residues long. The V gene's germline CDR1 is SGHDN and CDR2 FVKESK. The CDR3 coding sequence is TGTGCCAGCAGCCAAGTGGGAGATGAGCAGTTCTTC. This gives the protein CASSQVGDEQFF.

This clonotype is medium-sized by share. The rearrangement uses TRBV11-2 and TRBJ1-1; 7 positions agree with TRBD1. Per germline, CDR1 SGHAT and CDR2 FQNNGV. The trim removed 6 bases at V and 3 bases at J, leaving 4 bases unmatched. The CDR3 is made up of 13 amino acids. The CDR3, as DNA: TGTGCCAGCAGTGGACAGGTTCACACTGAAGCTTTCTTT. Translation gives CASSGQVHTEAFF.

The V and J genes are TRBV4-3 and TRBJ1-6; no definite D call. With 0 bases removed from V and 5 bases from J, the gap between germline ends came to 5 bases. Germline V lookup: CDR1 LGHNA, CDR2 YSLEER. The CDR3 consists of 14 residues. The CDR3 bases are TGCGCCAGCAGCCAAGAGTCAGATAATTCACCCCTCCACTTT. This encodes CASSQESDNSPLHF.

The chain has TRBV3-1 and TRBJ2-1; D is perhaps TRBD2 (5 bases). Germline V gives CDR1 LGHDT, CDR2 YNNKEL (reference sequence). The CDR3 covers 16 residues. The germline V and J ends were trimmed by 0 bases and 6 bases, with 15 bases remaining between them. CDR3 loop: CASSQEEVIPGNEQFF. The CDR3 nucleotides are TGTGCCAGCAGCCAAGAGGAGGTCATCCCCGGCAATGAGCAGTTCTTC.

The V call is TRBV7-9, the J call TRBJ2-3; D not certain. The V end was cut by 3 bases, the J end by 10 bases, with 14 bases between. CDR3 length: 13 residues. Germline V gene sequence: CDR1 SEHNR, CDR2 FQNEAQ (reference sequence). CDR3 coding DNA: TGTGCCAGCAGCTTCAGGCAAGAGGATGCGCAGTATTTT. This codes for CASSFRQEDAQYF.

This clonotype appeared a few times. The rearrangement links TRBV5-6 to TRBJ2-2, with 13 bases identical to TRBD2. The ends lost 2 bases at V and 3 bases at J; junction bases unmatched: 4. The V gene's germline CDR1 is SGHDT and CDR2 YYEEEE. CDR3 length: 17 residues. The CDR3, as DNA: TGTGCCAGCAGCTTAACTAGCGGGAGGGATTACACCGGGGAGCTGTTTTTT. It encodes CASSLTSGRDYTGELFF.

This chain links TRBV20-1 with TRBJ2-6; 13 nucleotides match TRBD2. Germline values: CDR1 DFQATT, CDR2 SNEGSKA (reference sequence). With 6 bases clipped from V and 3 bases from J, the junction kept 8 bases outside the gene matches. The CDR3 consists of 17 residues. The CDR3 here is CSAPTSGRTGGANVLTF. The CDR3 nucleotides are TGCAGTGCCCCGACTAGCGGGAGGACTGGTGGGGCCAACGTCCTGACTTTC.

This rearrangement joins TRBV5-1 to TRBJ2-5; D is unresolved. Germline V gene data show CDR1 as SGHRS and CDR2 as YFSETQ. The germline V and J ends were trimmed by 0 bases and 5 bases, with 11 bases remaining between them. The CDR3 is 14 amino acids. DNA for the CDR3: TGCGCCAGCAGCTTGGGAGCTATCGGGGAGACCCAGTACTTC. Protein sequence: CASSLGAIGETQYF.

V gene TRBV20-1 combines with J gene TRBJ2-1; D is unclear. The germline V gene encodes CDR1 DFQATT and CDR2 SNEGSKA (reference sequence). This CDR3 has 15 residues. Deletions cut 6 bases from V and 4 bases from J, with 19 bases between. The CDR3 nucleotides read TGCAGTGCGTTCCCCCCACCGGCTAAGTACAATGAGCAGTTCTTC. This gives the protein CSAFPPPAKYNEQFF.

The V gene is TRBV7-9, the J gene TRBJ1-2; TRBD1 is a possible D gene (6 bases). Germline V gives CDR1 SEHNR, CDR2 FQNEAQ (reference sequence). CDR3 size: 13 residues. Trimming shortened V by 1 base and J by 10 bases, and 13 bases separated the two germline ends. This CDR3 is CASSLVAGDDYTF. CDR3 in DNA: TGTGCCAGCAGCTTAGTAGCAGGGGACGACTACACCTTC.

The J gene is TRBJ1-5, the V gene TRBV2; a weak D match, TRBD1 (6 bases). The CDR3 is 17 residues long. V dropped 7 bases and J dropped 2 bases, with 21 bases sitting between them. The germline CDR1 and CDR2 sequences are SNHLY and FYNNEI. The CDR3 region has the DNA TGTGCCAGCACTGGAAAAAAGGGGGGGCAGGGCAATCAGCCCCAGCATTTT. It codes for CASTGKKGGQGNQPQHF.

The chain joins TRBV20-1 to TRBJ2-7; 10 bases fit TRBD1. The CDR3 spans 13 residues. V was clipped by 3 bases and J by 9 bases; unmatched bases: 8. Germline CDR1 DFQATT, CDR2 SNEGSKA (reference sequence). CDR3: CSARADRGPMQYF. The CDR3 nucleotides are TGCAGTGCTAGGGCAGACAGGGGGCCAATGCAGTACTTC.

This chain uses TRBV20-1 with TRBJ2-3; possibly TRBD1 for D (6 bases). Trimming took 3 bases from V and 6 from J, leaving 13 bases between them. CDR1 is DFQATT, CDR2 SNEGSKA, per germline (reference sequence). The CDR3 extends over 13 amino acids. CDR3 loop: CSASRQGPDTQYF. CDR3 in DNA: TGCAGTGCTAGCAGGCAGGGGCCTGATACGCAGTATTTT.

The chain links TRBV30 to TRBJ2-2; TRBD2 agrees at 7 bases. This CDR3 is 14 amino acids long. The junction had 5 bases not matched to a gene; V was cut back by 0 bases and J by 7 bases. The germline V gene has CDR1 GTSNPN and CDR2 SVGIG (reference sequence). In DNA form, the CDR3 reads TGTGCCTGGAGTGTAGGGCTAGCGGTCGGGGAGCTGTTTTTT. Translation gives CAWSVGLAVGELFF.

This sequence joins TRBV9 and TRBJ2-2; 11 bases align to TRBD2. This CDR3 is built from 16 residues. In germline, CDR1 is SGDLS, CDR2 YYNGEE. The junction had 7 bases not matched to a gene; V was cut back by 5 bases and J by 4 bases. CDR3 residues: CASSYTSGRGTGELFF. CDR3 nucleotide sequence: TGTGCCAGCAGTTATACTAGCGGGAGAGGCACCGGGGAGCTGTTTTTT. The full variable domain, rest sourced from reference TRBV9 and TRBJ2-2, is DSGVTQTPKHLITATGQRVTLRCSPRSGDLSVYWYQQSLDQGLQFLIQYYNGEERAKGNILERFSAQQFPDLHSELNLSSLELGDSALYFCASSYTSGRGTGELFFGEGSRLTVL.

This chain links TRBV5-1 with TRBJ1-2, with D unresolved. Germline CDR1 and CDR2: SGHRS and YFSETQ. The CDR3 runs to 13 residues. V lost 3 bases and J 4 bases, leaving 10 bases between the germline ends. This CDR3 reads CASSSGSFYGYTF. CDR3 in DNA: TGCGCCAGCAGCTCGGGGAGTTTCTATGGCTACACCTTC.

The genes are TRBV15 and TRBJ2-2; D is unclear. Trimming pared 4 bases from V and 3 bases from J, leaving 9 bases between. The germline gives CDR1 LNHNV, CDR2 YYDKDF (reference sequence). The CDR3 is 14 residues long. Here the CDR3 reads CATSKTGDTGELFF. DNA for the CDR3: TGTGCCACCAGCAAAACTGGGGACACCGGGGAGCTGTTTTTT. The whole variable domain, remainder taken from reference TRBV15 and TRBJ2-2, is DAMVIQNPRYQVTQFGKPVTLSCSQTLNHNVMYWYQQKSSQAPKLLFHYYDKDFNNEADTPDNFQSRRPNTSFCFLDIRSPGLGDTAMYLCATSKTGDTGELFFGEGSRLTVL.

This clonotype was picked up a small number of times. The chain joins TRBV5-1 to TRBJ1-4, with TRBD1 as a possible D gene (5 bases). This CDR3 comprises 13 residues. V was cut by 2 bases and J by 6 bases, with 8 bases left in between. From germline, CDR1 is SGHRS and CDR2 YFSETQ. The CDR3 is CASSFGDHEKLFF. The CDR3, as DNA: TGCGCCAGCAGCTTCGGGGACCATGAAAAACTGTTTTTT.

This chain joins TRBV5-6 and TRBJ1-1; D call uncertain. Looked up from germline, CDR1 is SGHDT and CDR2 is YYEEEE. V lost 4 bases and J 3 bases, leaving 16 bases between the germline ends. The CDR3 totals 15 residues. For the CDR3, the DNA is TGTGCCAGCAGCCAAACGTTACTAGAACACACTGAAGCTTTCTTT. As protein: CASSQTLLEHTEAFF.